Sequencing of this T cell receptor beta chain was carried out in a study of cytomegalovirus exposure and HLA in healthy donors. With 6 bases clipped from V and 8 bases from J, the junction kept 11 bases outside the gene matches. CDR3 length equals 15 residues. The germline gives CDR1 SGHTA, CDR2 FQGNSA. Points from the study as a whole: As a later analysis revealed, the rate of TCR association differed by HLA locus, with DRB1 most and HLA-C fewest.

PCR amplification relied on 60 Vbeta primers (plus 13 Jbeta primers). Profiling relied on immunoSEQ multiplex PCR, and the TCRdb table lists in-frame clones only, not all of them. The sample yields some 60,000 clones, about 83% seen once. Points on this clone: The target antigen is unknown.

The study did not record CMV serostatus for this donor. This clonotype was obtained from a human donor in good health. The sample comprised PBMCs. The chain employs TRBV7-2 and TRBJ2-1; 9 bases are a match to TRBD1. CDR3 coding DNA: TGTGCCAGCAGACTCGGGGACAGGGTGTTCGATGAGCAGTTCTTC. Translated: CASRLGDRVFDEQFF. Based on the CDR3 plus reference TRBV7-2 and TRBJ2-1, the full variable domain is GAGVSQSPSNKVTEKGKDVELRCDPISGHTALYWYRQSLGQGLEFLIYFQGNSAPDKSGLPSDRFSAERTGGSVSTLTIQRTQQEDSAVYLCASRLGDRVFDEQFFGPGTRLTVL.